The 13 T cell receptor beta chains below all came from one sample that was sequenced in a study of blood T cell repertoires in COVID-19. Sequencing was performed with immunoSEQ multiplex PCR; in TCRdb, only in-frame clones are kept and a portion is missing. This table holds about 140,000 clones, approximately 84% found once. Sample: peripheral blood. The receptor source for this set is a human donor in a cohort sampled during active COVID-19.

This CDR3 is CASSQSSFPRGYTF. CDR3 bases: TGCGCCAGCAGTCAATCAAGTTTCCCTAGAGGCTACACCTTC. V is TRBV23-1 and J is TRBJ1-2; D unclear. TRBV23-1 is filed as an ORF, its function uncertain. Trimming took 0 bases from V and 8 from J, leaving 13 bases between them. The length of the CDR3 is 14 residues.

The chain uses TRBV25-1 and TRBJ1-1, with D maybe TRBD1 (6 bases). This CDR3 is built from 13 residues. Per germline, CDR1 MGHDK and CDR2 SYGVNS. Trimming took off 7 bases at V and 4 bases at J, with 13 bases between the two ends. Written as DNA, the CDR3 is TGTGCCAGCAAGAGTCAGGGGTTCACTGAAGCTTTCTTT. This sequence encodes CASKSQGFTEAFF.

The chain uses TRBV11-3 and TRBJ2-1; D remains ambiguous. The CDR3 is 12 amino acids. Germline V gives CDR1 SGHNT, CDR2 YENEEA. The germline V and J ends were trimmed by 4 bases and 5 bases, with 6 bases remaining between them. CDR3 DNA: TGTGCCAGCAGCTCCAACAACAATGAGCAGTTCTTC. Its protein product is CASSSNNNEQFF. The full variable domain, its missing parts supplied by reference TRBV11-3 and TRBJ2-1, is EAGVVQSPRYKIIEKKQPVAFWCNPISGHNTLYWYLQNLGQGPELLIRYENEEAVDDSQLPKDRFSAERLKGVDSTLKIQPAELGDSAVYLCASSSNNNEQFFGPGTRLTVL.

A few counts support this clone. The V gene is TRBV5-8, the J gene TRBJ1-2; 9 positions match TRBD1. Germline CDR1 and CDR2: SGHTS and YDEGEE. The junction had 7 bases not matched to a gene; V was cut back by 4 bases and J by 3 bases. CDR3 length: 15 amino acids. CDR3 sequence (DNA): TGTGCCAGCAGCCCGTGGACAGGGGACTACTATGGCTACACCTTC. Translating it yields CASSPWTGDYYGYTF. The full variable domain, its missing parts supplied by reference TRBV5-8 and TRBJ1-2, is EAGVTQSPTHLIKTRGQQATLRCSPISGHTSVYWYQQALGLGLQFLLWYDEGEERNRGNFPPRFSGRQFPNYSSELNVNALELEDSALYLCASSPWTGDYYGYTFGSGTRLTVV.

The V and J genes are TRBV3-1 (or the pseudogene TRBV3-2) and TRBJ1-2, with 7 nucleotides matching TRBD1. Germline CDR1 reads LGHDT; CDR2 reads YNNKEL (reference sequence). The CDR3 covers 15 residues. V was clipped by 1 base and J by 6 bases; unmatched bases: 8. In nucleotides, the CDR3 is TGTGCCAGCAGCCAAGTTGAAGGGGGCAAGAATGGCTACACCTTC. This encodes CASSQVEGGKNGYTF.

The chain joins TRBV5-1 to TRBJ1-2, with 10 bases that match TRBD1. Germline V CDR1 and CDR2: SGHRS, YFSETQ. There are 18 residues in the CDR3. V shed 3 bases and J 1 base; nucleotides not matched to a gene: 12. The CDR3 DNA reads TGCGCCAGCAGCTCAAACCGGGACAGGGGAGTTCTTAACTATGGCTACACCTTC. Its protein is CASSSNRDRGVLNYGYTF.

A few counts support this clone. This rearrangement joins TRBV5-6 to TRBJ2-7; tentatively, D is TRBD1 (6 bases). Looked up from germline, CDR1 is SGHDT and CDR2 is YYEEEE. CDR3 size: 13 residues. V lost 4 bases and J 5 bases, leaving 13 bases between the germline ends. In DNA form, the CDR3 reads TGTGCCAGCAGCATGTCCGGGACAAACGAGCAGTACTTC. This gives the protein CASSMSGTNEQYF. Full variable domain (outside the CDR3, taken from reference TRBV5-6 and TRBJ2-7): DAGVTQSPTHLIKTRGQQVTLRCSPKSGHDTVSWYQQALGQGPQFIFQYYEEEERQRGNFPDRFSGHQFPNYSSELNVNALLLGDSALYLCASSMSGTNEQYFGPGTRLTVT.

This chain connects TRBV19 to TRBJ1-5; 9 nucleotides agree with TRBD1. Per the germline V gene, CDR1 is LNHDA and CDR2 is SQIVND (reference sequence). CDR3 length equals 15 residues. The V gene end was trimmed by 5 bases and the J gene end by 4 bases; junction bases not matched to a gene: 6. The CDR3, as DNA: TGTGCCAGTAGTCGAGGGACAGGGAGAAATCAGCCCCAGCATTTT. Amino acid sequence: CASSRGTGRNQPQHF.

The V and J genes are TRBV19 and TRBJ1-3; D is possibly TRBD1 (5 bases). The CDR3 extends over 15 amino acids. The V end was cut by 7 bases, the J end by 0 bases, with 13 bases between. Germline loops: CDR1 LNHDA, CDR2 SQIVND (reference sequence). In DNA form, the CDR3 reads TGTGCCAGTAACCCGACAGTTTCCTCTGGAAACACCATATATTTT. It translates to CASNPTVSSGNTIYF.

The chain combines TRBV3-1 (or the pseudogene TRBV3-2) with TRBJ1-5; D is possibly TRBD1 (5 bases). The CDR3 totals 17 residues. Trimming removed 1 base from V and 4 bases from J, with 17 bases in between. Germline CDR1 and CDR2: LGHDT and YNNKEL (reference sequence). CDR3: CASSQGPLGGRNQPQHF. For the CDR3, the DNA is TGTGCCAGCAGCCAAGGTCCTTTGGGGGGTCGGAATCAGCCCCAGCATTTT.

The chain couples TRBV6-5 to TRBJ1-5, with a possible D match to TRBD1 (5 bases). Trimming left V 2 bases short and J 2 bases short, with 7 bases between. The CDR3 consists of 14 residues. Germline V gene data show CDR1 as MNHEY and CDR2 as SVGAGI. CDR3 region: CASSYGAGNQPQHF. CDR3 nucleotide sequence: TGTGCCAGCAGTTACGGGGCAGGCAATCAGCCCCAGCATTTT.

The rearrangement joins TRBV9 to TRBJ2-1; 13 positions agree with TRBD2. CDR1 and CDR2 (germline): SGDLS, YYNGEE. The CDR3 is 17 residues long. V lost 2 bases and J lost 8; bases outside the gene matches: 10. The CDR3 loop reads CASSVPRTSGGVHEQFF. The DNA for the CDR3 is TGTGCCAGCAGCGTCCCTAGGACTAGCGGGGGTGTCCATGAGCAGTTCTTC.

This clone has only one observation. This chain links TRBV27 with TRBJ2-3; a weak D match, TRBD2 (6 bases). Trimming shortened V by 9 bases and J by 0 bases, and 16 bases separated the two germline ends. The CDR3 sequence is 15 residues long. CDR1 MNHEY and CDR2 SMNVEV come from the germline V gene (reference sequence). CDR3 sequence reads: CARTSSRDSTDTQYF. The CDR3 coding sequence is TGTGCCAGGACGTCCTCGCGGGACAGCACAGATACGCAGTATTTT.